The next 27 T cell receptor beta chains were all read from a single sample in a study of T cells in Graves' hyperthyroidism and ophthalmopathy. Amplification of TCR beta CDR3 regions was performed using RNA transcripts as template. The primer set for the first-round RT-PCR of the TCR CDR3 was HTBI. A single record per CDR3 protein comes from TCRdb applying MiXCR to the multiplex PCR reads. Found here are fewer than 600,000 distinct CDR3 sequences, under 15% of them singletons; the top ten hold around 17%. Sequencing was performed on blood. These receptors were taken from a woman younger than 30 with Graves' hyperthyroidism.

With respect to this clonotype: This clone may be a read error of a much larger clone one base away. In this CDR3 the conserved last residue, phenylalanine or tryptophan, is missing, so a read error is likely. The rearrangement links TRBV20-1 to TRBJ2-1; D gene ambiguous. In germline, CDR1 is DFQATT, CDR2 SNEGSKA (reference sequence). The CDR3 extends over 11 amino acids. The CDR3 DNA follows: TGCACCCCAAGGCCGAACAATGAGCAGTTCTTA. As protein: CTPRPNNEQFL.

The chain recombines TRBV15 with TRBJ2-7; no clear D gene. In germline, CDR1 is LNHNV, CDR2 YYDKDF (reference sequence). With 0 bases removed from V and 6 bases from J, the gap between germline ends came to 6 bases. The CDR3 spans 12 residues. CDR3 in amino acids: CATSRDIIEQYV. DNA of the CDR3: TGTGCCACCAGCAGAGATATCATCGAGCAGTACGTC.

This chain joins TRBV19 and TRBJ1-4, with 7 bases identical to TRBD1. CDR1 is LNHDA, CDR2 SQIVND, per germline (reference sequence). The CDR3 covers 15 residues. V dropped 3 bases and J dropped 4; count of bases not matched to a gene: 5. As DNA, the CDR3 is TGTGCCAGTAGTATGGATCACAGGGGTAATGAAAAACTGTTTTTT. Amino acid sequence: CASSMDHRGNEKLFF. Full variable domain (rest looked up from reference TRBV19 and TRBJ1-4): DGGITQSPKYLFRKEGQNVTLSCEQNLNHDAMYWYRQDPGQGLRLIYYSQIVNDFQKGDIAEGYSVSREKKESFPLTVTSAQKNPTAFYLCASSMDHRGNEKLFFGSGTQLSVL.

The table lists this clonotype with a few counts. The rearrangement links TRBV4-1 to TRBJ1-5; D may be TRBD1 (5 bases). CDR1 is MGHRA and CDR2 is YSYEKL in the germline V gene. Trimming stripped 5 bases from V and 0 bases from J, with 11 bases between. The CDR3 spans 15 residues. The CDR3 sequence: CASSDRGYSNQPQHF. DNA for the CDR3: TGCGCCAGCAGCGATAGGGGATATAGCAATCAGCCCCAGCATTTT.

This clonotype was counted at least ten times. The V call is TRBV20-1, the J call TRBJ2-5; tentatively, D is TRBD1 or TRBD2 (5 bases each). This CDR3 is built from 13 residues. Germline V CDR1 and CDR2: DFQATT, SNEGSKA (reference sequence). The V end lost 4 bases, the J end lost 2 bases, and 11 bases lay between the germline ends. CDR3 loop: CSANLGAQETQYF. The CDR3 coding sequence is TGCAGTGCTAACCTCGGGGCGCAAGAGACCCAGTACTTC.

Only a few counts were recorded for this clonotype. The chain is built from TRBV13 and TRBJ2-2; D uncertain. V was clipped by 3 bases and J by 2 bases, with 7 bases between them. The CDR3 is made up of 14 amino acids. Germline loops: CDR1 PRHDT, CDR2 FYEKMQ (reference sequence). CDR3 loop: CASSFTINTGELFF. CDR3 nucleotides: TGTGCCAGCAGCTTCACGATAAACACCGGGGAGCTGTTTTTT.

This clonotype was recorded at least ten times. The rearrangement links TRBV7-3 to TRBJ2-3, with 11 bases fitting TRBD2. This CDR3 region has 16 residues. Germline CDR1 and CDR2: SGHTA and FQGTGA. The ends lost 3 bases at V and 5 bases at J; junction bases unmatched: 7. The CDR3 DNA reads TGTGCCAGCAGCTTTGAGACTAGCGGGACAAAAGATACGCAGTATTTT. Protein product: CASSFETSGTKDTQYF.

This clonotype occurred many times. CDR3: CATSNVHFGELFF. Written as DNA, the CDR3 is TGTGCCACCAGTAATGTACATTTCGGGGAGCTGTTTTTT. The chain recombines TRBV24-1 with TRBJ2-2; D is uncertain. This CDR3 spans 13 amino acids. CDR1 KGHDR and CDR2 SFDVKD come from the germline V gene. Between the trimmed V and J ends, which lost 6 bases and 7 bases, there was a span of 11 bases.

This clonotype was counted between two and nine times. The V gene is TRBV6-5, the J gene TRBJ2-7; D uncertain. Germline V gives CDR1 MNHEY, CDR2 SVGAGI. The CDR3 spans 11 residues. V lost 2 bases, J lost 5 bases, and 4 bases lay in between. CDR3 nucleotide sequence: TGTGCCAGCAGTTACAGGGACGAGCAGTACTTC. Translated: CASSYRDEQYF.

This clonotype was counted many times. This rearrangement joins TRBV27 to TRBJ1-2, with 7 bases identical to TRBD1. Looked up from germline, CDR1 is MNHEY and CDR2 is SMNVEV (reference sequence). With V trimmed by 5 bases and J by 4 bases, 10 bases remained unmatched. The CDR3 is 15 residues long. CDR3: CASSHRGPRAYGYTF. CDR3 in DNA: TGTGCCAGCAGTCACAGGGGCCCGCGAGCCTATGGCTACACCTTC.

This clonotype showed up many times. The genes are TRBV11-2 and TRBJ2-7; tentatively, D is TRBD1 or TRBD2 (7 bases each). CDR3 length: 14 residues. CDR1 is SGHAT, CDR2 FQNNGV, per germline. The V and J ends lost 5 bases and 3 bases respectively, with 14 bases between them. This CDR3 reads CASSGGGQNYEQYF. The CDR3 bases are TGTGCCAGCAGCGGGGGGGGACAGAACTACGAGCAGTACTTC.

This clonotype was detected ten times or more. The chain uses TRBV30 and TRBJ2-2; maybe TRBD2 (6 bases). The germline gives CDR1 GTSNPN, CDR2 SVGIG (reference sequence). This CDR3 region has 14 residues. Trimming stripped 8 bases from V and 1 base from J, with 14 bases between. The DNA for the CDR3 is TGTGCCACTCGCGGGGATGTGAACACCGGGGAGCTGTTTTTT. Its translation is CATRGDVNTGELFF.

This clonotype was counted between two and nine times. CDR3 amino acids: CASSQDINQPQHF. The CDR3 nucleotides are TGTGCCAGCAGCCAAGATATTAATCAGCCCCAGCATTTT. V gene TRBV3-1 combines with J gene TRBJ1-5, with D unresolved. Per germline, CDR1 LGHDT and CDR2 YNNKEL (reference sequence). The V and J ends lost 0 bases and 4 bases respectively, with 4 bases between them. This CDR3 region has 13 residues.

Regarding this clonotype: This may come from a read error, since a much larger clone is one base off. The chain carries TRBV18 and TRBJ1-2, with D maybe TRBD1 (6 bases). CDR3 length: 14 amino acids. From germline, CDR1 is KGHSH and CDR2 LQKENI. The CDR3 reads CTSSPSRGNYGYTF. DNA for the CDR3: TGTACCAGCTCACCGTCCAGGGGTAACTATGGCTACACCTTC. The variable domain in full, with the rest retrieved from reference TRBV18 and TRBJ1-2, is NAGVMQNPRHLVRRRGQEARLRCSPMKGHSHVYWYRQLPEEGLKFMVYLQKENIIDESGMPKERFSAEFPKEGPSILRIQQVVRGDSAAYFCTSSPSRGNYGYTFGSGTRLTVV.

This clonotype was recorded at least ten times. V usage is TRBV12-3 or TRBV12-4 and J usage is TRBJ2-3; no clear D. V lost 7 bases and J lost 10, with 12 bases in between. The CDR3 covers 11 residues. The CDR3 protein is CASTRGVAQYF. The CDR3 DNA reads as TGTGCCAGCACCCGTGGGGTTGCGCAGTATTTT.

V usage is TRBV3-1 and J usage is TRBJ2-3, with D possibly matching TRBD2 (6 bases). Trimming pared 3 bases from V and 1 base from J, leaving 11 bases between. The CDR3 extends over 15 amino acids. CDR1 LGHDT and CDR2 YNNKEL come from the germline V gene (reference sequence). The CDR3 DNA is TGTGCCAGCAGCCAGCCGGGACTCCGCACAGATACGCAGTATTTT. As protein: CASSQPGLRTDTQYF.

This clonotype was seen a handful of times. The chain employs TRBV12-3 or TRBV12-4 and TRBJ1-6, with D possibly matching TRBD1 (5 bases). V was shortened by 7 bases and J by 10 bases, with 14 bases between the two germline ends. The CDR3 consists of 13 residues. The CDR3, as DNA: TGTGCCAGCACCCTGTTCGGGGACTCACCCCTCCACTTT. Its translation: CASTLFGDSPLHF.

This chain uses TRBV18 with TRBJ2-7, with 10 bases that match TRBD2. J lost 2 bases, V lost 3 bases, and 4 bases had no gene match. There are 15 residues in the CDR3. Germline CDR1 is KGHSH and CDR2 is LQKENI. CDR3 coding DNA: TGTGCCAGCTCACCCCCAGCGGGAGGGACCTACGAGCAGTACGTC. This codes for CASSPPAGGTYEQYV.

This clonotype was observed a few times. The genes are TRBV30 and TRBJ1-5; tentatively, D is TRBD1 (5 bases). Trimming left V 2 bases short and J 0 bases short, with 11 bases between. Looked up from germline, CDR1 is GTSNPN and CDR2 is SVGIG (reference sequence). CDR3 length: 15 residues. CDR3 DNA sequence: TGTGCCTGGAGTACAGGACACCTTAGCAATCAGCCCCAGCATTTT. Its translation: CAWSTGHLSNQPQHF.

Concerning this clonotype: This could be a read error, since a much larger clone is one nucleotide away. The CDR3 DNA reads as TGTGCCTGGAGTCGAGAACCAGTTTACAATGAGCAGTCCTTC. It translates to CAWSREPVYNEQSF. This sequence joins TRBV30 and TRBJ2-1; D remains ambiguous. This CDR3 has 14 residues. CDR1 and CDR2 from the germline V gene are GTSNPN and SVGIG (reference sequence). The whole variable domain, remainder taken from reference TRBV30 and TRBJ2-1, is SQTIHQWPATLVQPVGSPLSLECTVEGTSNPNLYWYRQAAGRGLQLLFYSVGIGQISSEVPQNLSASRPQDRQFILSSKKLLLSDSGFYLCAWSREPVYNEQSFGPGTRLTVL.

The chain has TRBV30 and TRBJ2-7; D is ambiguous. Germline V gene sequence: CDR1 GTSNPN, CDR2 SVGIG (reference sequence). V was shortened by 2 bases and J by 4 bases, with 15 bases between the two germline ends. The CDR3 is made up of 14 amino acids. The CDR3 spells CAWSSPAYIYEQYF. CDR3 DNA sequence: TGTGCCTGGAGTTCCCCAGCGTACATTTACGAGCAGTACTTC.

This clonotype was counted ten times or more. This rearrangement joins TRBV7-2 to TRBJ2-1; D unresolved. Looked up from germline, CDR1 is SGHTA and CDR2 is FQGNSA. The V and J ends lost 2 bases and 8 bases respectively, with 7 bases between them. This CDR3 has 12 amino acids. For the CDR3, the DNA is TGTGCCAGCAGCTTATTTCCGGATGAGCAGTTCTTC. It specifies CASSLFPDEQFF.

This clonotype was counted at least ten times. The chain carries TRBV20-1 and TRBJ2-1; TRBD2 aligns across 11 bases. The germline CDR1 and CDR2 sequences are DFQATT and SNEGSKA (reference sequence). The V gene end was trimmed by 6 bases and the J gene end by 7 bases; junction bases not matched to a gene: 5. CDR3 length equals 13 residues. CDR3 in DNA: TGCAGTGCGCTAGCGGGAGGTTTGAATGAGCAGTTCTTC. This encodes CSALAGGLNEQFF.

This clonotype was seen many times. This chain connects TRBV6-1 to TRBJ1-2; no clear D gene. Trimming pared 8 bases from V and 5 bases from J, leaving 9 bases between. The CDR3 loop spans 11 amino acids. Germline loops: CDR1 MNHNS, CDR2 SASEGT. The CDR3 bases are TGTGCCAGCGGGTCCGCGTATGGCTACACCTTC. It yields the protein CASGSAYGYTF.

Ten or more counts support this clonotype. J is TRBJ1-1 and V is TRBV5-8; D remains unclear. This CDR3 comprises 15 residues. Trimming removed 4 bases from V and 5 bases from J, with 18 bases in between. CDR1 SGHTS and CDR2 YDEGEE come from the germline V gene. CDR3 coding DNA: TGTGCCAGCAGCCCCCATATCGGTTTAGGAACTGAAGCTTTCTTT. Amino acid sequence: CASSPHIGLGTEAFF.

This clonotype was picked up many times. The gene calls are TRBV20-1 and TRBJ2-1; perhaps D is TRBD1 or TRBD2 (5 bases each). V was shortened by 2 bases and J by 9 bases, with 23 bases between the two germline ends. The CDR3 runs to 16 residues. Germline V gene data show CDR1 as DFQATT and CDR2 as SNEGSKA (reference sequence). The CDR3 here is CSARLPRDRRGGEQFF. For the CDR3, the DNA is TGCAGTGCTAGACTCCCCCGGGACCGGAGAGGAGGTGAGCAGTTCTTC.

V gene TRBV20-1 combines with J gene TRBJ2-3; D gene uncertain. The germline V gene has CDR1 DFQATT and CDR2 SNEGSKA (reference sequence). The CDR3 sequence is 13 residues long. This CDR3 reads CSPRKLSTDTQYF. In DNA, the CDR3 is TGCAGCCCTAGAAAGTTAAGCACAGATACGCAGTATTTT.